What follows are 13 T cell receptor beta chains derived from one specimen sequenced in a study of control samples from healthy donors and cancer patients. Some clones are missing from TCRdb's copy, which holds only in-frame ones; the method was immunoSEQ multiplex PCR. This sample has roughly 130,000 clones, with roughly 90% found just once. The sequenced material came from blood. Receptors were obtained from a man between 18 and 35 years old in good health.

This chain connects TRBV18 to TRBJ2-1; 7 nucleotides align to TRBD2. The germline CDR1 and CDR2 sequences are KGHSH and LQKENI. The CDR3 consists of 14 residues. The trim removed 2 bases at V and 9 bases at J, leaving 7 bases unmatched. The CDR3 region has the DNA TGTGCCAGCTCACCAGCGGGGGAGAACGGTGAGCAGTTCTTC. This gives the protein CASSPAGENGEQFF. The full variable domain, in which reference TRBV18 and TRBJ2-1 provide the parts outside the CDR3, is NAGVMQNPRHLVRRRGQEARLRCSPMKGHSHVYWYRQLPEEGLKFMVYLQKENIIDESGMPKERFSAEFPKEGPSILRIQQVVRGDSAAYFCASSPAGENGEQFFGPGTRLTVL.

The chain employs TRBV6-5 and TRBJ2-2; TRBD1 might be the D (6 bases). Trimming left V 6 bases short and J 4 bases short, with 12 bases between. Germline values: CDR1 MNHEY, CDR2 SVGAGI. This CDR3 region has 14 residues. CDR3 residues: CASSPGHLTGELFF. For the CDR3, the DNA is TGTGCCAGCAGCCCGGGACACCTCACCGGGGAGCTGTTTTTT.

The chain couples TRBV25-1 to TRBJ2-5; possible D gene TRBD1, 5 bases. Germline V lookup: CDR1 MGHDK, CDR2 SYGVNS. The CDR3 totals 14 residues. V was clipped by 3 bases and J by 4 bases, with 12 bases between them. As DNA, the CDR3 is TGTGCCAGCAGTGAGGGGCAGGGTGGAGAGACCCAGTACTTC. Its translation is CASSEGQGGETQYF.

The chain employs TRBV6-6 and TRBJ2-1; 8 bases are shared with TRBD1. CDR1 MNHNY and CDR2 SVGAGI come from the germline V gene (reference sequence). The CDR3 loop spans 13 amino acids. V trimming: 8 bases; J trimming: 5 bases; junction bases outside the gene matches: 5. CDR3 DNA: TGTGCCAGCCGCTCGGACAGGGACAATGAGCAGTTCTTC. Amino acid sequence: CASRSDRDNEQFF.

The chain uses TRBV28 and TRBJ1-1; D gene unclear. Germline V lookup: CDR1 MDHEN, CDR2 SYDVKM. Between the trimmed V and J ends, which lost 4 bases and 8 bases, there was a span of 14 bases. CDR3 length equals 13 residues. The CDR3 DNA is TGTGCCAGCAGTTCCCGGTTCGCGGGAGAAGCTTTCTTT. It yields the protein CASSSRFAGEAFF.

This rearrangement joins TRBV7-8 to TRBJ1-2; D gene uncertain. Per the germline V gene, CDR1 is SGHVS and CDR2 is FQNEAQ. The CDR3 spans 14 residues. V gave up 3 bases and J gave up 2 bases, with 10 bases separating them. The CDR3, as DNA: TGTGCCAGCAGCTTGTCCGCGGTAAACTATGGCTACACCTTC. Translated: CASSLSAVNYGYTF.

The table lists this clone with a count of one. This specimen includes other DNA sequences encoding the same CDR3. This rearrangement joins TRBV25-1 to TRBJ2-1, with TRBD2 matching 8 bases. CDR3 length: 14 residues. Germline loops: CDR1 MGHDK, CDR2 SYGVNS. Losses at the gene ends were 7 bases for V and 4 bases for J; bases not matched to a gene: 6. The CDR3 spells CASNLAGLYNEQFF. CDR3 in DNA: TGTGCCAGCAATCTAGCGGGCCTTTACAATGAGCAGTTCTTC. The full variable domain, with the rest looked up from reference TRBV25-1 and TRBJ2-1, is EADIYQTPRYLVIGTGKKITLECSQTMGHDKMYWYQQDPGMELHLIHYSYGVNSTEKGDLSSESTVSRIRTEHFPLTLESARPSHTSQYLCASNLAGLYNEQFFGPGTRLTVL.

V and J are TRBV3-1 (or the pseudogene TRBV3-2) and TRBJ2-5; 10 bases match TRBD2. This CDR3 contains 14 residues. Unmatched junction bases numbered 0, after V lost 4 bases and J lost 1 base. The V gene's germline CDR1 is LGHDT and CDR2 YNNKEL (reference sequence). The CDR3 region has the DNA TGTGCCAGCAGCCTAGCGGGGGGCCAAGAGACCCAGTACTTC. Translated: CASSLAGGQETQYF.

The chain recombines TRBV21-1 with TRBJ2-1; the table calls TRBD2, which could not be checked here. TRBV21-1 is given as a pseudogene. The CDR3 contains 16 residues. In DNA form, the CDR3 reads TGTGCCAGCAGCAAAAGCAGGGCGGGAGTGGACAATGAGCAGTTCTTC. Translated: CASSKSRAGVDNEQFF.

This chain links TRBV10-3 with TRBJ2-2; D uncertain. Germline V gives CDR1 ENHRY, CDR2 SYGVKD. V gave up 6 bases and J gave up 1 base, with 3 bases separating them. The CDR3 extends over 12 amino acids. In nucleotides, the CDR3 is TGTGCCATCAGAGGGAACACCGGGGAGCTGTTTTTT. This codes for CAIRGNTGELFF.

This chain connects TRBV11-2 to TRBJ2-3; D call uncertain. Trimming removed 5 bases from V and 6 bases from J, with 12 bases in between. Germline CDR1 reads SGHAT; CDR2 reads FQNNGV. The CDR3 length is 13 residues. The CDR3 loop is CASSQGPGDTQYF. Written as DNA, the CDR3 is TGTGCCAGCAGCCAAGGTCCCGGGGATACGCAGTATTTT.

V and J are TRBV4-3 and TRBJ2-6; TRBD1 matches at 7 bases. J gave up 0 bases and V 0 bases, and 8 bases lay outside the gene matches. This CDR3 contains 19 residues. CDR1 and CDR2 from the germline V gene are LGHNA and YSLEER. CDR3: CASSQDSGQANSGANVLTF. As DNA, the CDR3 is TGCGCCAGCAGCCAAGATTCCGGACAGGCGAACTCTGGGGCCAACGTCCTGACTTTC.

The rearrangement joins TRBV7-2 to TRBJ2-5; 8 nucleotides align to TRBD2. There are 15 residues in the CDR3. V lost 5 bases to trimming and J lost 3 bases; unmatched junction nucleotides: 8. From germline, CDR1 is SGHTA and CDR2 FQGNSA. The CDR3 DNA sequence: TGTGCCAGCAGCGTCTTACCGGGACTAGAAGAGACCCAGTACTTC. It translates to CASSVLPGLEETQYF.